This T cell receptor beta chain comes out of a study of early T cells in non-severe SARS-CoV-2 infection. V was cut by 4 bases and J by 7 bases, with 20 bases left in between. The CDR3 is 15 residues long. Germline values: CDR1 SQVTM, CDR2 ANQGSEA. Study findings and constraints: CD4 and private specificities were missed by VDJdb matching, which favored anti-spike CD8 responses.

There are many counts of this clonotype. The antigen is unknown. TCRdb reprocessed the 5' RACE reads via MiXCR and lists one record per CDR3 protein. The table has approximately 31,000 distinct CDR3 sequences, approximately 5% seen once. The receptor's source is an adult who was a healthcare worker with PCR-confirmed SARS-CoV-2 infection or an uninfected control (not recorded which). The chain recombines TRBV29-1 with TRBJ2-1; D may be TRBD1 (6 bases). What was sequenced was whole blood. This chain's CDR3 is CSVAFRGRGYNEQFF. The CDR3 DNA sequence: TGCAGCGTTGCCTTTAGGGGCAGGGGCTATAATGAGCAGTTCTTC.